Presented here are 27 T cell receptor beta chains from one specimen sequenced in a study of OX40 agonist ivuxolimab in advanced cancers. Library preparation employed the immunoSEQ multiplex PCR assay. TCRdb holds this immuneACCESS table with in-frame rearrangements only. Some clones are missing; in checked studies, unresolved V genes explain under half, and the rest has no known cause. The sample contains 80,000 to 130,000 clones, 90% of them found a single time. About 0.31% of the sample is taken by the ten largest. Here the sequenced sample was CD4+ or CD8+ T cells sorted from blood, taken in a trial of the OX40 agonist ivuxolimab. The source of these receptors is an adult with an advanced solid tumor such as melanoma, head and neck, liver or kidney cancer.

This chain uses TRBV4-3 with TRBJ1-4; TRBD1 matches at 7 bases. Germline V CDR1 and CDR2: LGHNA, YSLEER. J lost 8 bases, V lost 1 base, and 10 bases had no gene match. The CDR3 runs 16 residues. As DNA, the CDR3 is TGCGCCAGCAGCCAAGGGATGACACAGGGGCGGGAAAAACTGTTTTTT. Its translation: CASSQGMTQGREKLFF.

The genes are TRBV6-5 and TRBJ1-1; 9 bases agree with TRBD1. V gave up 5 bases and J gave up 4 bases; unmatched junction bases: 5. The V gene's germline CDR1 is MNHEY and CDR2 SVGAGI. The CDR3 covers 14 residues. CDR3 nucleotide sequence: TGTGCCAGCAGTCCGGGACAGGGCTTCACTGAAGCTTTCTTT. As protein: CASSPGQGFTEAFF.

V usage is TRBV6-6 and J usage is TRBJ2-4; D is perhaps TRBD1 (5 bases). Germline CDR1 is MNHNY and CDR2 is SVGAGI (reference sequence). V was clipped by 0 bases and J by 2 bases, with 8 bases between them. The CDR3 has 15 amino acids. CDR3 protein: CASSYSRAPKNIQYF. The CDR3 coding sequence is TGTGCCAGCAGTTACTCCAGGGCTCCCAAAAACATTCAGTACTTC.

V usage is TRBV7-9 and J usage is TRBJ1-1; D uncertain. Germline lookup yields CDR1 SEHNR and CDR2 FQNEAQ (reference sequence). V dropped 4 bases and J dropped 6 bases, with 6 bases sitting between them. This CDR3 has 11 residues. CDR3 sequence reads: CASSSGSEAFF. The CDR3 DNA is TGTGCCAGCAGCTCAGGATCTGAAGCTTTCTTT.

The chain combines TRBV7-3 with TRBJ1-5; perhaps TRBD1 as D (5 bases). V lost 4 bases and J lost 3, with 13 bases in between. Germline V lookup: CDR1 SGHTA, CDR2 FQGTGA. The CDR3 spans 15 residues. The CDR3 region is CASSSRTLHNQPQHF. The CDR3 DNA sequence: TGTGCCAGCAGCTCCAGGACACTACACAATCAGCCCCAGCATTTT.

The chain joins TRBV27 to TRBJ1-1; the D gene is possibly TRBD1 (6 bases). The CDR3 is made up of 16 amino acids. V lost 0 bases and J 0 bases, leaving 11 bases between the germline ends. CDR1 MNHEY and CDR2 SMNVEV come from the germline V gene (reference sequence). The CDR3: CASSLSRGRMNTEAFF. The CDR3 region has the DNA TGTGCCAGCAGTTTATCCAGGGGTCGAATGAACACTGAAGCTTTCTTT.

The chain links TRBV6-6 to TRBJ2-2, with 8 bases matching TRBD1. The ends lost 8 bases at V and 5 bases at J; junction bases unmatched: 13. CDR1 is MNHNY and CDR2 is SVGAGI in the germline V gene (reference sequence). The CDR3 extends over 16 amino acids. The DNA for the CDR3 is TGTGCCAGCTCCCTCACCGGGACAGGCGGAACCGGGGAGCTGTTTTTT. Residues: CASSLTGTGGTGELFF.

This chain joins TRBV15 and TRBJ2-3; D uncertain. The germline gives CDR1 LNHNV, CDR2 YYDKDF (reference sequence). V was trimmed by 3 bases and J by 1 base, leaving 2 bases between them. The CDR3 is made up of 12 amino acids. CDR3 sequence (DNA): TGTGCCACCAGCAGGGGCACAGATACGCAGTATTTT. Translated: CATSRGTDTQYF.

The rearrangement joins TRBV28 to TRBJ1-1; 7 bases match TRBD1. V lost 2 bases to trimming and J lost 0 bases; unmatched junction nucleotides: 3. This CDR3 is built from 15 residues. Germline V gives CDR1 MDHEN, CDR2 SYDVKM. This chain's CDR3 is CASSLQGVLNTEAFF. The CDR3 coding sequence is TGTGCCAGCAGTTTACAGGGGGTCTTGAACACTGAAGCTTTCTTT. The variable domain in full, with the rest retrieved from reference TRBV28 and TRBJ1-1, is DVKVTQSSRYLVKRTGEKVFLECVQDMDHENMFWYRQDPGLGLRLIYFSYDVKMKEKGDIPEGYSVSREKKERFSLILESASTNQTSMYLCASSLQGVLNTEAFFGQGTRLTVV.

The chain links TRBV7-2 to TRBJ2-5; 9 nucleotides agree with TRBD2. J lost 3 bases, V lost 2 bases, and 4 bases had no gene match. CDR1 and CDR2 from the germline V gene are SGHTA and FQGNSA. The CDR3 loop spans 15 amino acids. The CDR3 DNA is TGTGCCAGCAGCTTAAGGACTAGCGCTAAAGAGACCCAGTACTTC. Translation: CASSLRTSAKETQYF.

This chain links TRBV7-8 with TRBJ1-5, with a weak D call TRBD1 (5 bases). This CDR3 is built from 14 residues. Germline V gives CDR1 SGHVS, CDR2 FQNEAQ. V was pared by 0 bases and J by 7 bases, with 10 bases between. CDR3 residues: CASSLAGGGQPQHF. Written as DNA, the CDR3 is TGTGCCAGCAGCTTAGCGGGGGGAGGGCAGCCCCAGCATTTT.

This sequence joins TRBV5-5 and TRBJ2-2; D gene ambiguous. The germline V gene encodes CDR1 SGHKS and CDR2 YYEKEE (reference sequence). Trimming pared 0 bases from V and 0 bases from J, leaving 6 bases between. The CDR3 contains 15 residues. The DNA for the CDR3 is TGTGCCAGCAGCTTGGCCACTACGAACACCGGGGAGCTGTTTTTT. Protein: CASSLATTNTGELFF. Full variable domain (missing parts from reference TRBV5-5 and TRBJ2-2): DAGVTQSPTHLIKTRGQQVTLRCSPISGHKSVSWYQQVLGQGPQFIFQYYEKEERGRGNFPDRFSARQFPNYSSELNVNALLLGDSALYLCASSLATTNTGELFFGEGSRLTVL.

This CDR3 is CASSVALAGVATQYF. CDR3 nucleotide sequence: TGCGCCAGCAGCGTCGCACTAGCGGGAGTTGCTACGCAGTATTTT. This chain connects TRBV5-1 to TRBJ2-3, with TRBD2 matching 11 bases. CDR1 and CDR2 (germline): SGHRS, YFSETQ. With 4 bases clipped from V and 8 bases from J, the junction kept 9 bases outside the gene matches. The CDR3 runs 15 residues.

This sequence joins TRBV28 and TRBJ2-7, with 9 bases lining up with TRBD2. The CDR3 runs to 16 residues. Germline lookup yields CDR1 MDHEN and CDR2 SYDVKM. V shed 4 bases, J shed 3 bases, and the junction held 10 bases outside the gene matches. The CDR3: CASSYAGGTDNYEQYF. For the CDR3, the DNA is TGTGCCAGCAGTTACGCGGGGGGGACCGATAACTACGAGCAGTACTTC.

CDR3 bases: TGCGCCAGCAGCCAAGGGAGACACGCCGGGGAGCTGTTTTTT. Its translation: CASSQGRHAGELFF. V usage is TRBV4-3 and J usage is TRBJ2-2; D is undetermined. V dropped 1 base and J dropped 6 bases, with 9 bases sitting between them. The V gene's germline CDR1 is LGHNA and CDR2 YSLEER. The CDR3 consists of 14 residues.

The V gene is TRBV2, the J gene TRBJ1-4; 9 nucleotides line up with TRBD1. V lost 8 bases to trimming and J lost 8 bases; unmatched junction nucleotides: 6. The CDR3 totals 13 residues. Germline-derived CDR1 and CDR2 are SNHLY and FYNNEI. This chain's CDR3 is CASRTGAGEKLFF. CDR3 sequence (DNA): TGTGCCAGCCGGACAGGGGCCGGGGAAAAACTGTTTTTT.

The chain employs TRBV19 and TRBJ1-4; unclear D gene. The CDR3 has 14 amino acids. Germline V lookup: CDR1 LNHDA, CDR2 SQIVND (reference sequence). The V and J ends lost 4 bases and 0 bases respectively, with 6 bases between them. The CDR3 reads CASSRAATNEKLFF. CDR3 DNA sequence: TGTGCCAGTAGTAGGGCTGCAACTAATGAAAAACTGTTTTTT.

This chain links TRBV19 with TRBJ2-7, with 10 bases aligning to TRBD2. The CDR3 is 17 residues long. V shed 2 bases and J 1 base; nucleotides not matched to a gene: 8. Per germline, CDR1 LNHDA and CDR2 SQIVND (reference sequence). The CDR3 DNA is TGTGCCAGTAGTATATGGTCTAGCGGGAGTTCATCCTACGAGCAGTACTTC. Amino acids: CASSIWSSGSSSYEQYF.

The V call is TRBV18, the J call TRBJ2-3; TRBD2 agrees at 11 bases. The CDR3 is 18 residues long. Germline loops: CDR1 KGHSH, CDR2 LQKENI. Trimming took 1 base from V and 3 from J; bases not matched to a gene: 9. This CDR3 reads CASSPQLAGGSGTDTQYF. The CDR3 DNA sequence: TGTGCCAGCTCACCACAGCTAGCGGGAGGTTCGGGGACAGATACGCAGTATTTT. Full variable domain (rest looked up from reference TRBV18 and TRBJ2-3): NAGVMQNPRHLVRRRGQEARLRCSPMKGHSHVYWYRQLPEEGLKFMVYLQKENIIDESGMPKERFSAEFPKEGPSILRIQQVVRGDSAAYFCASSPQLAGGSGTDTQYFGPGTRLTVL.

The chain joins TRBV6-5 to TRBJ1-4; possibly TRBD1 for D (5 bases). CDR3 length: 15 residues. Germline CDR1 is MNHEY and CDR2 is SVGAGI. Trimming removed 3 bases at V and 6 bases at J, with 14 bases between. The CDR3 DNA sequence: TGTGCCAGCAGTTATTTCAGGGTGGAGGATGAAAAACTGTTTTTT. Its translation is CASSYFRVEDEKLFF.

V usage is TRBV28 and J usage is TRBJ2-1; TRBD2 matches at 9 bases. With 6 bases clipped from V and 9 bases from J, the junction kept 0 bases outside the gene matches. The CDR3 has 11 amino acids. Germline V lookup: CDR1 MDHEN, CDR2 SYDVKM. Here the CDR3 DNA reads TGTGCCAGCAGGGGACTAGCTGAGCAGTTCTTC. This translates into CASRGLAEQFF.

A few counts support this clone. The V gene is TRBV4-2, the J gene TRBJ2-3, with TRBD2 matching 7 bases. Germline-derived CDR1 and CDR2 are LGHNA and YNFKEQ. The CDR3 is 16 amino acids. Trimming at V came to 4 bases and at J to 0 bases, leaving 7 bases not matched to a gene. The CDR3 protein is CASSPGGGSSTDTQYF. The CDR3 nucleotides are TGTGCCAGCAGCCCTGGGGGGGGATCTAGCACAGATACGCAGTATTTT.

The chain uses TRBV9 and TRBJ1-2; D is possibly TRBD1 (6 bases). This CDR3 is built from 13 residues. Germline V gene sequence: CDR1 SGDLS, CDR2 YYNGEE. Trimming stripped 5 bases from V and 6 bases from J, with 14 bases between. The CDR3 DNA sequence: TGTGCCAGCAGTACGACAGGCGTGCATGGCTACACCTTC. It encodes CASSTTGVHGYTF.

The V call is TRBV19, the J call TRBJ2-7; no firm D call. From germline, CDR1 is LNHDA and CDR2 SQIVND (reference sequence). The CDR3 sequence is 12 residues long. Trimming removed 5 bases from V and 4 bases from J, with 9 bases in between. DNA of the CDR3: TGTGCCAGTAGTGATGCAGGTTACGAGCAGTACTTC. As protein: CASSDAGYEQYF.

The chain recombines TRBV5-1 with TRBJ2-7, with D uncertain. V dropped 0 bases and J dropped 2 bases, with 6 bases sitting between them. This CDR3 contains 13 residues. The germline V gene encodes CDR1 SGHRS and CDR2 YFSETQ. CDR3 residues: CASSLAGPYEQYF. CDR3 in DNA: TGCGCCAGCAGCTTGGCCGGCCCCTACGAGCAGTACTTC. Filled out from reference TRBV5-1 and TRBJ2-7, the complete variable domain reads KAGVTQTPRYLIKTRGQQVTLSCSPISGHRSVSWYQQTPGQGLQFLFEYFSETQRNKGNFPGRFSGRQFSNSRSEMNVSTLELGDSALYLCASSLAGPYEQYFGPGTRLTVT.

The gene calls are TRBV28 and TRBJ2-7, with D perhaps matching TRBD1 or TRBD2 (5 bases each). Trimming took 1 base from V and 3 from J, leaving 13 bases between them. The CDR3 consists of 15 residues. Germline-derived CDR1 and CDR2 are MDHEN and SYDVKM. The chain's CDR3 is CASSLSPRGHYEQYF. The DNA for the CDR3 is TGTGCCAGCAGTTTATCTCCCCGGGGCCACTACGAGCAGTACTTC.

The J gene is TRBJ2-5, the V gene TRBV9, with 7 bases lining up with TRBD1. Germline loops: CDR1 SGDLS, CDR2 YYNGEE. V shed 7 bases, J shed 5 bases, and the junction held 14 bases outside the gene matches. This CDR3 has 15 amino acids. The CDR3, as DNA: TGTGCCAGCGGCCCCCTGGGACAGAATATGGAGACCCAGTACTTC. Translation gives CASGPLGQNMETQYF.